This T cell receptor beta chain was recorded in a study of shared clonotypes between healthy human individuals. Assay: immunoSEQ multiplex PCR; the TCRdb copy retains only in-frame clones and omits some. In the table there are about 980,000 clones, 76% of which are singletons. Comment on this clone: The antigen is undetermined.

Germline assignment: CDR1 SNHLY and CDR2 FYNNEI. The CDR3 is 13 residues long. V gave up 6 bases and J gave up 5 bases; unmatched junction bases: 5. The study, taken as a whole, reports: It was the few donors that limited the genetic and exposure-history diversity represented.

This clonotype was sampled from a man aged 18-30 years in good health. Sequencing used memory CD4+ T cells sorted from blood. Subset here: CD45RA-negative fraction. This chain joins TRBV2 and TRBJ2-3; 7 bases are shared with TRBD2. The CDR3 loop is CASRVIAGDTQYF. The DNA of the CDR3 is TGTGCCAGCAGGGTAATAGCGGGAGATACGCAGTATTTT.